One and the same sample provided the 21 T cell receptor beta chains below, sequenced in a study of PD-1 blockade in classical Hodgkin lymphoma. Clones were read by immunoSEQ multiplex PCR, and TCRdb kept only the in-frame ones, dropping some. The profile shows tens of thousands of clones, around 80% of them singletons. The time point is: cycle 4 day 1 (C4D1), after 6 weeks of nivolumab. Each and every patient relapsed after autologous stem cell transplantation, and patients got differing brentuximab vedotin exposure. This specimen consisted of peripheral blood mononuclear cells (PBMCs), obtained before the fourth cycle of nivolumab. Source of these receptors: a human donor with classical Hodgkin lymphoma.

The genes are TRBV19 and TRBJ2-1, with D perhaps TRBD2 (7 bases). Germline V gives CDR1 LNHDA, CDR2 SQIVND (reference sequence). The V gene lost 7 bases and the J gene lost 5 bases, with 15 bases spanning the gap. The CDR3 has 14 amino acids. The CDR3: CASNRGGLNNEQFF. The CDR3 DNA reads as TGTGCCAGTAATAGGGGGGGTCTGAACAATGAGCAGTTCTTC.

V usage is TRBV10-3 and J usage is TRBJ1-6, with D unresolved. V was shortened by 3 bases and J by 11 bases, with 14 bases between the two germline ends. The CDR3 has 14 residues. Per germline, CDR1 ENHRY and CDR2 SYGVKD. CDR3 DNA sequence: TGTGCCATCAGTGATGGGGTGGGAACAACACCCCTCCACTTT. Protein product: CAISDGVGTTPLHF.

Details on this clone: Other DNA variants within this sample encode the same CDR3. The chain links TRBV6-5 to TRBJ2-7, with D tentatively TRBD1 (6 bases). Trimming pared 6 bases from V and 5 bases from J, leaving 8 bases between. Per germline, CDR1 MNHEY and CDR2 SVGAGI. This CDR3 is built from 11 residues. CDR3 loop: CASSRGDEQYF. CDR3 in DNA: TGTGCCAGCAGCAGGGGAGACGAGCAGTACTTC.

The genes are TRBV5-8 and TRBJ1-4, with 8 positions matching TRBD1. The CDR3 is 16 amino acids. J gave up 3 bases and V 6 bases, and 10 bases lay outside the gene matches. In germline, CDR1 is SGHTS, CDR2 YDEGEE. The CDR3 protein is CASIDGQGLSNEKLFF. The CDR3, as DNA: TGTGCCAGCATCGACGGACAGGGCTTGTCTAATGAAAAACTGTTTTTT.

This clone turned up a few times. The rearrangement uses TRBV7-8 and TRBJ2-3; D gene uncertain. Germline V gives CDR1 SGHVS, CDR2 FQNEAQ. The CDR3 has 12 amino acids. V was shortened by 1 base and J by 3 bases, with 2 bases between the two germline ends. Here the CDR3 DNA reads TGTGCCAGCAGCTTAGAGACAGATACGCAGTATTTT. This sequence encodes CASSLETDTQYF.

The J gene is TRBJ2-7, the V gene TRBV19, with D tentatively TRBD2 (6 bases). The germline CDR1 and CDR2 sequences are LNHDA and SQIVND (reference sequence). The CDR3 extends over 14 amino acids. V lost 3 bases, J lost 1 base, and 10 bases lay in between. As DNA, the CDR3 is TGTGCCAGTAGTATCAGGCGGGATTCCTACGAGCAGTACTTC. It translates to CASSIRRDSYEQYF.

The V and J genes are TRBV9 and TRBJ1-1, with a possible D match to TRBD1 (5 bases). Germline CDR1 and CDR2: SGDLS and YYNGEE. V lost 0 bases and J 4 bases, leaving 13 bases between the germline ends. This CDR3 contains 15 residues. Here the CDR3 reads CASSVAWGLGTEAFF. In DNA form, the CDR3 reads TGTGCCAGCAGCGTAGCTTGGGGACTGGGCACTGAAGCTTTCTTT.

The gene calls are TRBV11-2 and TRBJ2-7; 7 positions match TRBD1. Germline values: CDR1 SGHAT, CDR2 FQNNGV. Trimming cost V 3 bases and J 3 bases; bases outside gene matches: 5. This CDR3 region has 14 residues. DNA for the CDR3: TGTGCCAGCAGCTTGCAGGGGGATTACTACGAGCAGTACTTC. Its translation is CASSLQGDYYEQYF.

The chain uses TRBV5-8 and TRBJ2-5, with a tentative D call TRBD1 (5 bases). Between the trimmed V and J ends, which lost 2 bases and 3 bases, there was a span of 8 bases. This CDR3 comprises 13 residues. The germline gives CDR1 SGHTS, CDR2 YDEGEE. The CDR3 DNA reads TGTGCCAGCAGCTTAACAGGCGAAGAGACCCAGTACTTC. Its translation: CASSLTGEETQYF.

This rearrangement joins TRBV4-2 to TRBJ2-1; TRBD2 agrees at 14 bases. With V trimmed by 4 bases and J by 1 base, 9 bases remained unmatched. Germline CDR1 is LGHNA and CDR2 is YNFKEQ. The CDR3 covers 19 residues. The CDR3 protein is CASSPHGTSGSWSYNEQFF. CDR3 coding DNA: TGTGCCAGCAGCCCCCACGGGACTAGCGGGAGCTGGTCCTACAATGAGCAGTTCTTC.

The J gene is TRBJ2-3, the V gene TRBV29-1; maybe TRBD2 (7 bases). CDR3 size: 16 residues. V lost 3 bases to trimming and J lost 4 bases, with 20 bases between them. Per germline, CDR1 SQVTM and CDR2 ANQGSEA. The CDR3 region has the DNA TGCAGCGTTGATAGTGGGGGGGCATCTGGTTCAGATACGCAGTATTTT. Residues: CSVDSGGASGSDTQYF.

This clone has a single count. This sequence joins TRBV7-2 and TRBJ2-1; 13 bases line up with TRBD2. The CDR3 is 15 amino acids. Looked up from germline, CDR1 is SGHTA and CDR2 is FQGNSA. V was clipped by 4 bases and J by 6 bases; unmatched bases: 3. CDR3 sequence: CASSSLAGGLNEQFF. Here the CDR3 DNA reads TGTGCCAGCAGCTCACTAGCGGGGGGGCTCAATGAGCAGTTCTTC.

The rearrangement joins TRBV19 to TRBJ2-7; 8 nucleotides agree with TRBD2. CDR1 and CDR2 from the germline V gene are LNHDA and SQIVND (reference sequence). The length of the CDR3 is 14 residues. With 1 base clipped from V and 3 bases from J, the junction kept 2 bases outside the gene matches. Written as DNA, the CDR3 is TGTGCCAGTAGTATAGGCAGCGGGAGCTACGAGCAGTACTTC. It codes for CASSIGSGSYEQYF.

The chain couples TRBV10-3 to TRBJ1-5; TRBD1 matches at 8 bases. The V segment lost 5 bases and the J segment 2 bases; nucleotides outside the gene matches: 11. The length of the CDR3 is 17 residues. CDR1 is ENHRY and CDR2 is SYGVKD in the germline V gene. The CDR3 DNA reads TGTGCCATCAGTAGAACGGACAGGGCCGACGGCAATCAGCCCCAGCATTTT. This translates into CAISRTDRADGNQPQHF.

This clone was counted only a few times. This chain uses TRBV7-3 with TRBJ1-1; a possible D gene is TRBD1 (6 bases). V lost 4 bases to trimming and J lost 5 bases, with 11 bases between them. Per the germline V gene, CDR1 is SGHTA and CDR2 is FQGTGA. The CDR3 totals 13 residues. DNA for the CDR3: TGTGCCAGCAGCTCTGAAAGGGGGACTGAAGCTTTCTTT. Protein: CASSSERGTEAFF.

The V gene is TRBV19, the J gene TRBJ1-2, with D possibly matching TRBD1 (6 bases). Germline V gene lookup returns CDR1 LNHDA and CDR2 SQIVND (reference sequence). V lost 3 bases and J lost 2, with 16 bases in between. This CDR3 has 16 residues. DNA of the CDR3: TGTGCCAGTAGTATTTTGGGGGGGCAGGGCAACTATGGCTACACCTTC. Translated, it gives CASSILGGQGNYGYTF.

CDR3 DNA: TGTGCCAGCAGCTTAGCCTCCCGTTGGACATCGAGCAATGAGCAGTTCTTC. This encodes CASSLASRWTSSNEQFF. The chain uses TRBV7-9 and TRBJ2-1; D might be TRBD1 (5 bases). This CDR3 has 17 residues. Trimming stripped 0 bases from V and 6 bases from J, with 18 bases between. CDR1 SEHNR and CDR2 FQNEAQ come from the germline V gene (reference sequence).

The chain joins TRBV5-5 to TRBJ1-2, with D hard to call. V dropped 5 bases and J dropped 8 bases, with 13 bases sitting between them. There are 12 residues in the CDR3. CDR1 and CDR2 from the germline V gene are SGHKS and YYEKEE (reference sequence). The CDR3 DNA reads as TGTGCCAGCAGGGCGTGGACGGACGGCTACACCTTC. It encodes CASRAWTDGYTF. Full variable domain (missing parts from reference TRBV5-5 and TRBJ1-2): DAGVTQSPTHLIKTRGQQVTLRCSPISGHKSVSWYQQVLGQGPQFIFQYYEKEERGRGNFPDRFSARQFPNYSSELNVNALLLGDSALYLCASRAWTDGYTFGSGTRLTVV.

The rearrangement joins TRBV21-1 to TRBJ2-6. TRBV21-1 is termed a pseudogene. This CDR3 is 16 amino acids long. CDR3 sequence (DNA): TGTGCCAGCAGCAAAGCGGACGGGTCTGGGGCCAACGTCCTGACTTTC. Translating it yields CASSKADGSGANVLTF.

The V and J genes are TRBV18 and TRBJ2-7, with D possibly matching TRBD1 (6 bases). This CDR3 contains 15 residues. The V gene's germline CDR1 is KGHSH and CDR2 LQKENI. Trimming removed 5 bases at V and 0 bases at J, with 14 bases between. CDR3 in amino acids: CASSRTQGTSYEQYF. The DNA of the CDR3 is TGTGCCAGCTCAAGGACGCAGGGGACCTCCTACGAGCAGTACTTC.

This clone was counted between two and nine times. The chain has TRBV7-6 and TRBJ1-3; D is unresolved. There are 16 residues in the CDR3. The germline CDR1 and CDR2 sequences are SGHVS and FNYEAQ. Trimming removed 0 bases from V and 2 bases from J, with 11 bases in between. CDR3 loop: CASSLATSLPGNTIYF. CDR3 bases: TGTGCCAGCAGCTTAGCGACTTCCCTCCCTGGAAACACCATATATTTT.